Shown below are 27 T cell receptor beta chains from a single sample sequenced in a study of blood T cell repertoires in COVID-19. Measured with immunoSEQ multiplex PCR; TCRdb has only the in-frame clones, and not every one. This table has approximately 35,000 clones, about 91% appearing once. Material for sequencing was peripheral blood. Receptor source: a human donor in a cohort sampled during active COVID-19.

V and J are TRBV2 and TRBJ2-7; TRBD1 is a possible D gene (6 bases). The CDR3 runs to 16 residues. Germline V gives CDR1 SNHLY, CDR2 FYNNEI. V shed 5 bases and J shed 0 bases, with 17 bases lying between them. This CDR3 is CASSRDGDTASYEQYF. The CDR3 DNA is TGTGCCAGCAGTCGAGACGGGGACACAGCCTCCTACGAGCAGTACTTC.

This clone was observed once. This chain links TRBV21-1 with TRBJ2-3; TRBD2, as called in the table, went unchecked against the DNA. TRBV21-1 is described as a pseudogene. This CDR3 has 12 residues. The CDR3 here is CADDVSADTQYF. In DNA, the CDR3 is TGTGCAGACGATGTTAGCGCCGATACGCAGTATTTT.

This chain uses TRBV7-2 with TRBJ2-7, with 8 nucleotides matching TRBD2. V shed 3 bases, J shed 6 bases, and the junction held 10 bases outside the gene matches. The CDR3 has 15 residues. Germline V gives CDR1 SGHTA, CDR2 FQGNSA. DNA of the CDR3: TGTGCCAGCAGCTTGACGGGAGGGATCTTCAGCGAGCAGTACTTC. Translated: CASSLTGGIFSEQYF.

This clone showed up just once. The chain couples TRBV7-8 to TRBJ2-7, with 8 bases fitting TRBD1. The V and J ends lost 3 bases and 0 bases, in that order; junction bases with no gene match: 10. The CDR3 sequence is 17 residues long. Germline V gene lookup returns CDR1 SGHVS and CDR2 FQNEAQ. The CDR3 sequence is CASSFPGQGPSSYEQYF. Written as DNA, the CDR3 is TGTGCCAGCAGCTTCCCCGGACAGGGCCCCAGCTCCTACGAGCAGTACTTC. The whole variable domain, remainder taken from reference TRBV7-8 and TRBJ2-7, is GAGVSQSPRYKVAKRGQDVALRCDPISGHVSLFWYQQALGQGPEFLTYFQNEAQLDKSGLPSDRFFAERPEGSVSTLKIQRTQQEDSAVYLCASSFPGQGPSSYEQYFGPGTRLTVT.

The chain combines TRBV28 with TRBJ1-1, with TRBD1 matching 9 bases. Unmatched junction bases numbered 3, after V lost 6 bases and J lost 4 bases. The CDR3 spans 13 residues. The germline V gene encodes CDR1 MDHEN and CDR2 SYDVKM. CDR3 region: CASRQGAITEAFF. The CDR3 DNA sequence: TGTGCCAGCAGACAGGGGGCAATCACTGAAGCTTTCTTT.

The chain uses TRBV28 and TRBJ2-7, with TRBD2 identical over 7 bases. The germline V gene encodes CDR1 MDHEN and CDR2 SYDVKM. This CDR3 region has 13 residues. The V gene end was trimmed by 7 bases and the J gene end by 6 bases; junction bases not matched to a gene: 9. CDR3 protein: CASNSGKGSEQYF. Here the CDR3 DNA reads TGTGCCAGCAACAGCGGGAAAGGAAGCGAGCAGTACTTC.

V usage is TRBV11-3 and J usage is TRBJ2-3, with 7 positions matching TRBD2. This CDR3 comprises 15 residues. Germline V gene data show CDR1 as SGHNT and CDR2 as YENEEA. Losses at the gene ends were 5 bases for V and 4 bases for J; bases not matched to a gene: 9. The CDR3 reads CASSRQSGISDTQYF. The DNA of the CDR3 is TGTGCCAGCAGCAGGCAGAGCGGGATTTCAGATACGCAGTATTTT.

The CDR3: CASATQYRGYTF. In DNA form, the CDR3 reads TGTGCCAGCGCAACACAGTATCGAGGCTACACCTTC. The gene calls are TRBV28 and TRBJ1-2; unclear D gene. The CDR3 runs 12 residues. V lost 8 bases, J lost 8 bases, and 15 bases lay in between. The germline CDR1 and CDR2 sequences are MDHEN and SYDVKM.

This chain joins TRBV5-4 and TRBJ2-7, with 10 bases aligning to TRBD1. Germline assignment: CDR1 SGHNT and CDR2 YYREEE (reference sequence). This CDR3 spans 14 amino acids. Trimming at V came to 2 bases and at J to 5 bases, leaving 4 bases not matched to a gene. CDR3 bases: TGTGCCAGCAGCTTACCGGGACAGGGGCACGAGCAGTACTTC. Its protein product is CASSLPGQGHEQYF.

The chain has TRBV28 and TRBJ2-7; the match to TRBD1 covers 9 bases. From germline, CDR1 is MDHEN and CDR2 SYDVKM. This CDR3 is built from 14 residues. The trim removed 1 base at V and 3 bases at J, leaving 1 base unmatched. CDR3 nucleotides: TGTGCCAGCAGTTTATTGGACAGGGGCTACGAGCAGTACTTC. Translated: CASSLLDRGYEQYF.

The J gene is TRBJ2-7, the V gene TRBV29-1; D possibly corresponds to TRBD1 (5 bases). Germline V lookup: CDR1 SQVTM, CDR2 ANQGSEA. V was pared by 4 bases and J by 6 bases, with 13 bases between. The CDR3 spans 12 residues. CDR3 protein: CSVGARAAEQYF. The DNA for the CDR3 is TGCAGCGTTGGGGCCAGGGCGGCCGAGCAGTACTTC.

The CDR3 loop is CASSQGGTQYF. The CDR3 DNA follows: TGTGCCAGCAGCCAGGGTGGGACCCAGTACTTC. V is TRBV12-3 or TRBV12-4 and J is TRBJ2-5; tentative D call: TRBD1 (5 bases). This CDR3 is 11 amino acids long. Deletions cut 6 bases from V and 7 bases from J, with 9 bases between.

This clone appeared a single time. The rearrangement uses TRBV7-9 and TRBJ1-5; D not resolved. The V gene lost 5 bases and the J gene lost 3 bases, with 11 bases spanning the gap. The CDR3 sequence is 14 residues long. Per the germline V gene, CDR1 is SEHNR and CDR2 is FQNEAQ (reference sequence). The CDR3 region has the DNA TGTGCCAGCAGCGGTCCGGGGTCCAATCAGCCCCAGCATTTT. It yields the protein CASSGPGSNQPQHF.

This clone was detected only once. The chain carries TRBV7-2 and TRBJ1-4; perhaps TRBD1 as D (5 bases). The germline CDR1 and CDR2 sequences are SGHTA and FQGNSA. The ends were cut back, 1 base at V and 3 bases at J, with 12 bases in the middle. The CDR3 runs 16 residues. CDR3 coding DNA: TGTGCCAGCAGCTTAGGCGGGACGGCTTCTAATGAAAAACTGTTTTTT. Its protein product is CASSLGGTASNEKLFF.

In the case of this clone: Sequence at one end of the junction differs from germline and may be a read error. J is TRBJ2-7 and V is TRBV11-2, with no clear D. This CDR3 contains 14 residues. The germline CDR1 and CDR2 sequences are SGHAT and FQNNGV. The CDR3 sequence: CASSLGMELYGQYF. In DNA form, the CDR3 reads TGTGCCAGCAGCTTAGGGATGGAGCTGTACGGGCAGTACTTC.

V usage is TRBV13 and J usage is TRBJ2-2; TRBD2 matches 10 bases. Germline CDR1 PRHDT, CDR2 FYEKMQ (reference sequence). CDR3 length: 15 amino acids. V shed 4 bases and J 7 bases; nucleotides not matched to a gene: 6. In nucleotides, the CDR3 is TGTGCCAGCAGCTCCCTAGCGGGAGTTAGCGGGGAGCTGTTTTTT. It translates to CASSSLAGVSGELFF.

This chain uses TRBV7-2 with TRBJ2-7; D might be TRBD1 (5 bases). CDR1 and CDR2 (germline): SGHTA, FQGNSA. Trimming removed 5 bases from V and 3 bases from J, with 11 bases in between. CDR3 length equals 13 residues. CDR3 in amino acids: CASSRDRNYEQYF. The CDR3 bases are TGTGCCAGCAGCAGAGACAGAAACTACGAGCAGTACTTC.

The chain uses TRBV5-1 and TRBJ2-7; D may be TRBD1 (5 bases). The ends were cut back, 3 bases at V and 7 bases at J, with 20 bases in the middle. The CDR3 is 15 residues long. CDR1 and CDR2 (germline): SGHRS, YFSETQ. The DNA for the CDR3 is TGCGCCAGCAGCTGGGGCGGACATCGAGTTGAAGAGCAGTACTTC. Amino acids: CASSWGGHRVEEQYF.

This clone was counted once. This chain uses TRBV25-1 with TRBJ2-5, with 10 bases matching TRBD2. The length of the CDR3 is 13 residues. J gave up 13 bases and V 6 bases, and 11 bases lay outside the gene matches. Germline V gene lookup returns CDR1 MGHDK and CDR2 SYGVNS. The CDR3 DNA is TGTGCCAGCAGCCGCCGAGGGTCTAGCGGGAGGTACTTC. Translated, it gives CASSRRGSSGRYF.

The chain combines TRBV5-1 with TRBJ2-1; maybe TRBD2 (5 bases). The CDR3 is 13 amino acids. V lost 0 bases to trimming and J lost 6 bases, with 7 bases between them. The germline V gene encodes CDR1 SGHRS and CDR2 YFSETQ. The CDR3 spells CASSLGLINEQFF. CDR3 nucleotides: TGCGCCAGCAGCTTGGGACTAATCAATGAGCAGTTCTTC.

The rearrangement links TRBV27 to TRBJ2-2; TRBD2 matches at 9 bases. Trimming took 0 bases from V and 8 from J; bases not matched to a gene: 10. CDR3 length: 17 amino acids. Germline-derived CDR1 and CDR2 are MNHEY and SMNVEV (reference sequence). CDR3 DNA: TGTGCCAGCAGTTTATCCCACGGGGGACTAGCAAGTGGGGAGCTGTTTTTT. Amino acids: CASSLSHGGLASGELFF.

This clone was seen a few times. This rearrangement joins TRBV5-1 to TRBJ1-5, with unresolved D. V dropped 3 bases and J dropped 0 bases, with 13 bases sitting between them. CDR1 is SGHRS, CDR2 YFSETQ, per germline. The CDR3 is 16 residues long. The CDR3 coding sequence is TGCGCCAGCAGCTCAAGAGAGGAGTATAGCAATCAGCCCCAGCATTTT. Translation: CASSSREEYSNQPQHF. The entire variable domain, with the rest obtained from reference TRBV5-1 and TRBJ1-5, is as follows: KAGVTQTPRYLIKTRGQQVTLSCSPISGHRSVSWYQQTPGQGLQFLFEYFSETQRNKGNFPGRFSGRQFSNSRSEMNVSTLELGDSALYLCASSSREEYSNQPQHFGDGTRLSIL.

This chain links TRBV7-9 with TRBJ1-2; 8 bases are a match to TRBD1. CDR1 SEHNR and CDR2 FQNEAQ come from the germline V gene (reference sequence). The CDR3 runs to 13 residues. V shed 5 bases and J 3 bases; nucleotides not matched to a gene: 2. The CDR3 loop reads CASSLQGDYGYTF. CDR3 DNA sequence: TGTGCCAGCAGCCTACAGGGGGACTATGGCTACACCTTC.

Details on this clone: One end of the junction varies from germline; a read error may be responsible. This chain connects TRBV4-1 to TRBJ2-3; TRBD1 matches 8 bases. CDR1 MGHRA and CDR2 YSYEKL come from the germline V gene. This CDR3 has 19 amino acids. The CDR3 DNA sequence: TGCGCCAGCACCCAATTCACAGGGGGTGGAGGACGGACAGCAGATACGCAGTATTTT. This codes for CASTQFTGGGGRTADTQYF.

The V and J genes are TRBV15 and TRBJ2-3, with D possibly being TRBD1 (5 bases). Trimming removed 0 bases at V and 6 bases at J, with 13 bases between. This CDR3 comprises 15 residues. Germline V gives CDR1 LNHNV, CDR2 YYDKDF (reference sequence). The CDR3 nucleotides are TGTGCCACCAGCAGAGATACGACAGCAGGGGATACGCAGTATTTT. Protein product: CATSRDTTAGDTQYF.

The chain recombines TRBV4-1 with TRBJ2-1, with 9 bases that match TRBD2. J lost 5 bases, V lost 0 bases, and 8 bases had no gene match. Germline lookup yields CDR1 MGHRA and CDR2 YSYEKL. The CDR3 runs to 17 residues. CDR3 sequence reads: CASSQEGGRAYNNEQFF. The CDR3, as DNA: TGCGCCAGCAGCCAAGAGGGCGGGAGGGCCTACAACAATGAGCAGTTCTTC.

In the case of this clone: Other nucleotide sequences from this sample produce the same CDR3. V usage is TRBV3-1 (or the pseudogene TRBV3-2) and J usage is TRBJ1-1; D possibly corresponds to TRBD1 (5 bases). Trimming removed 6 bases from V and 4 bases from J, with 6 bases in between. The CDR3 contains 11 residues. The germline V gene encodes CDR1 LGHDT and CDR2 YNNKEL (reference sequence). Here the CDR3 DNA reads TGTGCCAGCAGGGGGGGCACTGAAGCTTTCTTT. Its protein is CASRGGTEAFF.